This T cell receptor beta chain was recovered during a study of T cells in Graves' hyperthyroidism and ophthalmopathy. Overall study results and limits: Clonotypes that were expanded in thyroid above 0.001 mostly appeared in blood too.

Amplification of TCR beta CDR3 regions used RNA as the template. The TCR CDR3 first-round RT-PCR relied on the HTBI primer set. One entry per CDR3 protein results from TCRdb running MiXCR on the multiplex PCR reads. Among 300,000 to 450,000 distinct CDR3 sequences, 11% to 15% were seen once, and the ten largest hold 8% to 13%. Between the trimmed V and J ends, which lost 1 base and 2 bases, there was a span of 3 bases. Germline values: CDR1 SGHAT, CDR2 FQNNGV. CDR3 size: 12 residues. This clonotype was seen at least ten times. What it binds is not known. The receptor comes from an older woman with Graves' hyperthyroidism. The gene calls are TRBV11-2 and TRBJ2-7, with D uncertain. Sample: blood. The CDR3 DNA reads TGTGCCAGCAGCTTAGGGACCTACGAGCAGTACTTC. It encodes CASSLGTYEQYF.